A single sample gave rise to the 27 T cell receptor beta chains below, sequenced in a study of OX40 agonist ivuxolimab in advanced cancers. Only in-frame clones appear in the TCRdb table, and some are missing; sequencing was by immunoSEQ multiplex PCR. Of under 80,000 clones detected, around 87% appear once; the ten largest clones hold 2% to 2.5%. Sequencing was performed on CD4+ or CD8+ T cells sorted from blood, taken in a trial of the OX40 agonist ivuxolimab. The source of these receptors is an adult with an advanced solid tumor such as melanoma, head and neck, liver or kidney cancer.

The chain links TRBV7-2 to TRBJ2-1; 12 positions agree with TRBD2. Germline assignment: CDR1 SGHTA and CDR2 FQGNSA. V trimming: 1 base; J trimming: 7 bases; junction bases outside the gene matches: 2. The CDR3 extends over 15 amino acids. The DNA for the CDR3 is TGTGCCAGCAGCTTAGTAACTAGCGGGAGGAATGAGCAGTTCTTC. Its protein is CASSLVTSGRNEQFF.

This chain connects TRBV9 to TRBJ1-1, with D uncertain. There are 14 residues in the CDR3. The germline gives CDR1 SGDLS, CDR2 YYNGEE. Trimming stripped 4 bases from V and 1 base from J, with 11 bases between. CDR3 protein: CASSPSQTNTEAFF. The CDR3 DNA follows: TGTGCCAGCAGCCCAAGCCAGACGAACACTGAAGCTTTCTTT. Using reference TRBV9 and TRBJ1-1 for the parts outside the CDR3, the full variable domain is DSGVTQTPKHLITATGQRVTLRCSPRSGDLSVYWYQQSLDQGLQFLIQYYNGEERAKGNILERFSAQQFPDLHSELNLSSLELGDSALYFCASSPSQTNTEAFFGQGTRLTVV.

V is TRBV5-4 and J is TRBJ2-7, with no clear D. Germline V gene sequence: CDR1 SGHNT, CDR2 YYREEE (reference sequence). CDR3 size: 18 residues. The V end was cut by 3 bases, the J end by 3 bases, with 25 bases between. The CDR3 here is CASSSIASSREGLYEQYF. The CDR3 region has the DNA TGTGCCAGCAGCTCGATCGCCTCCTCTAGGGAAGGTCTCTACGAGCAGTACTTC. Full variable domain (outside the CDR3, taken from reference TRBV5-4 and TRBJ2-7): ETGVTQSPTHLIKTRGQQVTLRCSSQSGHNTVSWYQQALGQGPQFIFQYYREEENGRGNFPPRFSGLQFPNYSSELNVNALELDDSALYLCASSSIASSREGLYEQYFGPGTRLTVT.

This clone showed up just once. The chain carries TRBV27 and TRBJ1-4; 7 bases map to TRBD1. Unmatched junction bases numbered 4, after V lost 1 base and J lost 5 bases. The CDR3 is 15 amino acids. Germline CDR1 MNHEY, CDR2 SMNVEV (reference sequence). The CDR3 here is CASSLYRGVNEKLFF. The CDR3 DNA reads as TGTGCCAGCAGTTTATACAGGGGAGTGAATGAAAAACTGTTTTTT.

In DNA, the CDR3 is TGCAGCGTTGATGTCCGGACAGGACTTGAGACCCAGTACTTC. It codes for CSVDVRTGLETQYF. The genes are TRBV29-1 and TRBJ2-5; 7 bases line up with TRBD1. The CDR3 extends over 14 amino acids. The V segment lost 3 bases and the J segment 5 bases; nucleotides outside the gene matches: 9. Germline V gives CDR1 SQVTM, CDR2 ANQGSEA.

J is TRBJ2-1 and V is TRBV5-1; no clear D. The CDR3 covers 17 residues. Trimming removed 0 bases at V and 2 bases at J, with 15 bases between. Looked up from germline, CDR1 is SGHRS and CDR2 is YFSETQ. The CDR3 here is CASSLELVSGTYNEQFF. CDR3 nucleotide sequence: TGCGCCAGCAGCTTGGAGCTCGTGTCAGGAACCTACAATGAGCAGTTCTTC.

V usage is TRBV15 and J usage is TRBJ2-5, with 10 nucleotides matching TRBD2. Per the germline V gene, CDR1 is LNHNV and CDR2 is YYDKDF (reference sequence). CDR3 length: 17 residues. V shed 5 bases, J shed 2 bases, and the junction held 11 bases outside the gene matches. CDR3 coding DNA: TGTGCCACCAGCGGACCCCAACTAGCGGGGAAACAAGAGACCCAGTACTTC. As protein: CATSGPQLAGKQETQYF. The full variable domain, completed using reference TRBV15 and TRBJ2-5, is DAMVIQNPRYQVTQFGKPVTLSCSQTLNHNVMYWYQQKSSQAPKLLFHYYDKDFNNEADTPDNFQSRRPNTSFCFLDIRSPGLGDTAMYLCATSGPQLAGKQETQYFGPGTRLLVL.

This clone was counted only a few times. The genes are TRBV11-1 and TRBJ2-5; the D gene is possibly TRBD2 (5 bases). Trimming pared 3 bases from V and 2 bases from J, leaving 16 bases between. CDR1 and CDR2 from the germline V gene are SGHAT and FQDESV (reference sequence). CDR3 length: 16 residues. The CDR3 loop is CASSFNGVNVQETQYF. The CDR3 nucleotides are TGTGCCAGCAGCTTCAACGGGGTGAACGTACAAGAGACCCAGTACTTC.

This clone was counted a few times. The chain couples TRBV30 to TRBJ2-7; the D is unclear. V was cut by 5 bases and J by 4 bases, with 15 bases left in between. The CDR3 has 13 amino acids. CDR1 and CDR2 (germline): GTSNPN, SVGIG (reference sequence). The CDR3 is CAWGKAGWYEQYF. CDR3 in DNA: TGTGCCTGGGGGAAGGCAGGATGGTACGAGCAGTACTTC.

The chain carries TRBV7-9 and TRBJ2-5; tentative D call: TRBD2 (5 bases). The V and J ends lost 1 base and 0 bases respectively, with 12 bases between them. The CDR3 length is 16 residues. Germline loops: CDR1 SEHNR, CDR2 FQNEAQ (reference sequence). The CDR3 DNA sequence: TGTGCCAGCAGCTTAGGACTACCGAATTACCAAGAGACCCAGTACTTC. Its translation is CASSLGLPNYQETQYF.

The chain links TRBV6-5 to TRBJ2-1, with D perhaps TRBD1 (6 bases). V was pared by 5 bases and J by 6 bases, with 14 bases between. Germline lookup yields CDR1 MNHEY and CDR2 SVGAGI. The CDR3 consists of 14 residues. The CDR3 bases are TGTGCCAGCAGTCAACACAGGGTTATCAATGAGCAGTTCTTC. Encoded protein: CASSQHRVINEQFF.

V usage is TRBV7-9 and J usage is TRBJ1-4; 9 positions match TRBD1. Germline lookup yields CDR1 SEHNR and CDR2 FQNEAQ (reference sequence). The CDR3 runs 16 residues. The V and J ends lost 2 bases and 7 bases, in that order; junction bases with no gene match: 8. CDR3 DNA: TGTGCCAGCAGCTTAACGAAAGGACAGGGGACTGAAAAACTGTTTTTT. Translated: CASSLTKGQGTEKLFF.

The chain joins TRBV6-5 to TRBJ1-2, with unresolved D. This CDR3 is built from 13 residues. Trimming removed 4 bases from V and 8 bases from J, with 14 bases in between. Germline loops: CDR1 MNHEY, CDR2 SVGAGI. CDR3 region: CASSWTKEMGYTF. In DNA, the CDR3 is TGTGCCAGCAGTTGGACGAAGGAGATGGGCTACACCTTC.

This clone is medium-sized in the sample. This sequence joins TRBV14 and TRBJ1-4, with TRBD1 matching 7 bases. The CDR3 contains 15 residues. Germline loops: CDR1 SGHDN, CDR2 FVKESK. J lost 7 bases, V lost 3 bases, and 8 bases had no gene match. CDR3 DNA: TGTGCCAGCAGCCAGAAAGGGGGCGCGGGTGAAAAACTGTTTTTT. Protein sequence: CASSQKGGAGEKLFF.

The J gene is TRBJ2-7, the V gene TRBV2; D is perhaps TRBD1 (6 bases). The germline V and J ends were trimmed by 3 bases and 2 bases, with 14 bases remaining between them. Germline V gene sequence: CDR1 SNHLY, CDR2 FYNNEI. The CDR3 consists of 15 residues. The CDR3 coding sequence is TGTGCCAGCAGTGATTATGTGGGGGCAACCTACGAGCAGTACTTC. Translation gives CASSDYVGATYEQYF.

The genes are TRBV14 and TRBJ2-5, with D possibly matching TRBD1 (5 bases). The CDR3 has 17 residues. Germline loops: CDR1 SGHDN, CDR2 FVKESK. Trimming pared 2 bases from V and 1 base from J, leaving 17 bases between. The CDR3 region is CASSQIAAGIAQETQYF. CDR3 nucleotide sequence: TGTGCCAGCAGCCAAATCGCGGCAGGGATCGCCCAAGAGACCCAGTACTTC.

A word on this clone: Mismatch with germline at one junction end may stem from a read error. The sample holds other DNA sequences that translate to the same CDR3. This rearrangement joins TRBV7-9 to TRBJ2-5; TRBD2 matches 10 bases. The CDR3 spans 15 residues. Germline V lookup: CDR1 SEHNR, CDR2 FQNEAQ (reference sequence). This CDR3 reads CASSNVAGGVETQYF. The CDR3 bases are TGCGCCAGCAGCAACGTAGCGGGAGGAGTAGAGACCCAGTACTTC. Variable domain in full (rest from reference TRBV7-9 and TRBJ2-5): DTGVSQNPRHKITKRGQNVTFRCDPISEHNRLYWYRQTLGQGPEFLTYFQNEAQLEKSRLLSDRFSAERPKGSFSTLEIQRTEQGDSAMYLCASSNVAGGVETQYFGPGTRLLVL.

The chain joins TRBV11-2 to TRBJ2-3; perhaps D is TRBD1 or TRBD2 (5 bases each). This CDR3 has 18 amino acids. Germline assignment: CDR1 SGHAT and CDR2 FQNNGV. V was shortened by 5 bases and J by 0 bases, with 21 bases between the two germline ends. The DNA for the CDR3 is TGTGCCAGCAGCCAAGGAACCGGGACCACCTTTAGCACAGATACGCAGTATTTT. Amino acids: CASSQGTGTTFSTDTQYF.

The V gene is TRBV27, the J gene TRBJ1-2; 9 nucleotides agree with TRBD1. V dropped 6 bases and J dropped 8; count of bases not matched to a gene: 7. Germline assignment: CDR1 MNHEY and CDR2 SMNVEV (reference sequence). This CDR3 region has 13 residues. DNA for the CDR3: TGTGCCAGCAGCATACAGGGGGCGCGAGGCTACACCTTC. The encoded protein is CASSIQGARGYTF.

This sequence joins TRBV28 and TRBJ2-4, with D perhaps TRBD1 (6 bases). Germline V gene lookup returns CDR1 MDHEN and CDR2 SYDVKM. The length of the CDR3 is 14 residues. Trimming shortened V by 6 bases and J by 9 bases, and 18 bases separated the two germline ends. In DNA, the CDR3 is TGTGCCAGCAGAACCCTGACCCTACAGGGCATTCAGTACTTC. Amino acid sequence: CASRTLTLQGIQYF.

The chain carries TRBV23-1 and TRBJ2-3, with TRBD2 identical over 10 bases. TRBV23-1 is noted as an ORF with a role that remains uncertain. The CDR3 covers 16 residues. With 0 bases clipped from V and 0 bases from J, the junction kept 0 bases outside the gene matches. The CDR3 sequence is CASSQSTSGSTDTQYF. CDR3 bases: TGCGCCAGCAGTCAATCGACTAGCGGGAGCACAGATACGCAGTATTTT.

The chain uses TRBV30 and TRBJ2-2; 7 bases map to TRBD2. The junction had 5 bases not matched to a gene; V was cut back by 7 bases and J by 9 bases. Per germline, CDR1 GTSNPN and CDR2 SVGIG (reference sequence). This CDR3 region has 11 residues. CDR3 sequence: CASLGGWELFF. The CDR3 coding sequence is TGTGCCTCCCTCGGGGGGTGGGAGCTGTTTTTT. The variable domain in full, with the rest retrieved from reference TRBV30 and TRBJ2-2, is SQTIHQWPATLVQPVGSPLSLECTVEGTSNPNLYWYRQAAGRGLQLLFYSVGIGQISSEVPQNLSASRPQDRQFILSSKKLLLSDSGFYLCASLGGWELFFGEGSRLTVL.

The chain links TRBV9 to TRBJ2-5; D unresolved. V was cut by 4 bases and J by 5 bases, with 12 bases left in between. This CDR3 is 13 amino acids long. Germline loops: CDR1 SGDLS, CDR2 YYNGEE. Here the CDR3 DNA reads TGTGCCAGCAGCCCCATGGGTTGGGAGACCCAGTACTTC. It yields the protein CASSPMGWETQYF.

The V gene is TRBV2, the J gene TRBJ2-1; TRBD1 aligns across 7 bases. The CDR3 contains 15 residues. Germline V gene sequence: CDR1 SNHLY, CDR2 FYNNEI. With V trimmed by 6 bases and J by 4 bases, 9 bases remained unmatched. CDR3 DNA sequence: TGTGCCAGCAGATTACAGGGGTCCCTATACAATGAGCAGTTCTTC. It specifies CASRLQGSLYNEQFF.

This sequence joins TRBV9 and TRBJ1-5; the D gene is possibly TRBD1 (5 bases). Germline CDR1 and CDR2: SGDLS and YYNGEE. The CDR3 consists of 16 residues. V dropped 0 bases and J dropped 1 base, with 11 bases sitting between them. The CDR3 nucleotides read TGTGCCAGCAGCGTAGGGGGGGATCTAAGCAATCAGCCCCAGCATTTT. Its protein is CASSVGGDLSNQPQHF.

The chain uses TRBV27 and TRBJ1-2, with D unresolved. Trimming shortened V by 6 bases and J by 6 bases, and 14 bases separated the two germline ends. CDR1 is MNHEY, CDR2 SMNVEV, per germline (reference sequence). This CDR3 spans 13 amino acids. CDR3 amino acids: CASRSGLRDGYTF. In nucleotides, the CDR3 is TGTGCCAGCAGATCCGGGTTACGAGATGGCTACACCTTC.

The chain joins TRBV27 to TRBJ2-3; 10 bases are a match to TRBD2. CDR3 length: 16 residues. Losses at the gene ends were 4 bases for V and 6 bases for J; bases not matched to a gene: 10. From germline, CDR1 is MNHEY and CDR2 SMNVEV (reference sequence). CDR3 nucleotide sequence: TGTGCCAGCAGTTCATATAGCGGGGGGCCCGGGGATACGCAGTATTTT. It encodes CASSSYSGGPGDTQYF.